Listed below are T cell receptor beta chains from one sample, sequenced in a study of identical twins. TCRdb passed the 5' RACE reads through MiXCR, listing each CDR3 protein once. The sample carries around 530,000 distinct CDR3 sequences, 13% to 15% recorded once. These sequences were also reported in another study, on yellow fever vaccine responses in identical twins.

The specimen was CD4+ T cells sorted from blood. These receptors were obtained from a woman aged 18-35 years in good health. Both conserved end residues are part of each CDR3. D genes are given only for firm matches. Clone size is stated in some rows and not others, as once, few, many or a class when expanded.

D gene	J gene	clone size	V gene	CDR3 protein	CDR3 DNA
.	TRBJ2-2	few	TRBV2	CASSEGQNTGELFF	TGTGCCAGCAGTGAGGGACAAAACACCGGGGAGCTGTTTTTT
TRBD2	TRBJ2-7	.	TRBV20-1	CSARDYSGRAYEQYF	TGCAGTGCTAGAGATTATAGCGGGAGGGCCTACGAGCAGTACTTC
TRBD2	TRBJ2-7	few	TRBV20-1	CSAYLAGGSHEQYF	TGCAGTGCTTACCTAGCGGGAGGCTCCCACGAGCAGTACTTC
.	TRBJ2-7	few	TRBV18	CASSPPPGQPEKYYEQYF	TGTGCCAGCTCACCCCCCCCCGGACAGCCAGAAAAGTACTACGAGCAGTACTTC
.	TRBJ1-5	few	TRBV9	CASSNSLNQPQHF	TGTGCCAGCAGCAACAGCCTCAATCAGCCCCAGCATTTT
.	TRBJ2-3	.	TRBV7-9	CASSPSGHGAQYF	TGTGCCAGCAGCCCCTCGGGCCACGGGGCGCAGTATTTT
TRBD2	TRBJ2-5	.	TRBV6-5	CASSFGLAGAETQYF	TGTGCCAGCAGTTTCGGACTAGCGGGAGCCGAGACCCAGTACTTC
.	TRBJ2-7	.	TRBV4-2	CASSQHTGFPNSEQYF	TGTGCCAGCAGCCAACACACAGGGTTCCCAAACTCCGAGCAGTACTTC
.	TRBJ2-1	.	TRBV13	CASSSGQRFNEQFF	TGTGCCAGCAGCTCGGGACAAAGGTTCAATGAGCAGTTCTTC
.	TRBJ2-3	.	TRBV4-2	CAMGQGIGTQYF	TGTGCCATGGGCCAGGGGATTGGCACGCAGTATTTT
.	TRBJ2-1	.	TRBV7-2	CASRPARPGNEQFF	TGTGCCAGCAGGCCCGCCAGGCCGGGCAATGAGCAGTTCTTC
TRBD1	TRBJ1-2	.	TRBV6-5	CASSYLTGTSFGYTF	TGTGCCAGCAGTTACCTGACAGGGACGTCGTTCGGCTACACCTTC
TRBD1	TRBJ2-2	many	TRBV5-1	CASSVRDRGTGELFF	TGCGCCAGCAGCGTCCGGGACAGGGGCACCGGGGAGCTGTTTTTT
.	TRBJ2-3	few	TRBV6-5	CASSYSTLATDTQYF	TGTGCCAGCAGTTACTCAACCCTCGCCACAGATACGCAGTATTTT
TRBD2	TRBJ2-2	few	TRBV2	CASSPFSGGAGELFF	TGTGCCAGCAGTCCCTTTTCGGGGGGGGCCGGGGAGCTGTTTTTT
TRBD2	TRBJ2-3	.	TRBV29-1	CSVSSGISDTQYF	TGCAGCGTGTCTAGCGGGATTTCAGATACGCAGTATTTT
.	TRBJ1-3	.	TRBV6-1	CASRSLERYSGNTIYF	TGTGCCAGCAGATCCCTTGAGCGATACTCTGGAAACACCATATATTTT
TRBD1	TRBJ2-3	.	TRBV18	CASSPRQGPSTDTQYF	TGTGCCAGCTCACCAAGACAGGGACCTAGCACAGATACGCAGTATTTT
.	TRBJ2-7	.	TRBV24-1	CATSVGLQSYEQYF	TGTGCCACCAGTGTGGGGCTACAGTCCTACGAGCAGTACTTC
TRBD2	TRBJ2-1	.	TRBV12-3/TRBV12-4	CASTSTSGMNYNEQFF	TGTGCCAGCACCTCGACTAGCGGGATGAACTACAATGAGCAGTTCTTC
TRBD2	TRBJ2-1	.	TRBV6-5	CASSYARLAGYNEQFF	TGTGCCAGCAGTTACGCCAGACTAGCGGGGTACAATGAGCAGTTCTTC
.	TRBJ1-2	few	TRBV12-3/TRBV12-4	CASSLAPQNYGYTF	TGTGCCAGCAGTTTAGCGCCGCAAAACTATGGCTACACCTTC
TRBD2	TRBJ2-1	many	TRBV12-3/TRBV12-4	CASSPRTGLAGDEQFF	TGTGCCAGCAGTCCCCGGACAGGACTAGCGGGTGATGAGCAGTTCTTC
TRBD1	TRBJ2-5	.	TRBV5-1	CASSLAMDRERDQYF	TGCGCCAGCAGCTTGGCAATGGACAGGGAAAGGGACCAGTACTTC
.	TRBJ1-2	many	TRBV4-1	CASSQPDGPYGYTF	TGCGCCAGCAGCCAACCGGACGGCCCCTATGGCTACACCTTC